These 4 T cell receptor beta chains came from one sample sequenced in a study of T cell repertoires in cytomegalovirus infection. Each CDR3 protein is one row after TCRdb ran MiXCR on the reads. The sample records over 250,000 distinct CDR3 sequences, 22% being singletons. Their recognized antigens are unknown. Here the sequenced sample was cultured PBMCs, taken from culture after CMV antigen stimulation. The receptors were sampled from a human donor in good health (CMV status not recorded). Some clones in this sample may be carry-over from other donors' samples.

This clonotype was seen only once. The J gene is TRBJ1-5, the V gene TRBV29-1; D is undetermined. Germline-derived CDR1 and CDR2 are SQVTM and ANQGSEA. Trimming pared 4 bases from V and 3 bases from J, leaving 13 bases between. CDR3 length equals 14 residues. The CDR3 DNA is TGCAGCGTTGGCGAGGGCCCGACCAATCAGCCCCAGCATTTT. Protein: CSVGEGPTNQPQHF. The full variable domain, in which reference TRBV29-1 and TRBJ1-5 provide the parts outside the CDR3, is SAVISQKPSRDICQRGTSLTIQCQVDSQVTMMFWYRQQPGQSLTLIATANQGSEATYESGFVIDKFPISRPNLTFSTLTVSNMSPEDSSIYLCSVGEGPTNQPQHFGDGTRLSIL.

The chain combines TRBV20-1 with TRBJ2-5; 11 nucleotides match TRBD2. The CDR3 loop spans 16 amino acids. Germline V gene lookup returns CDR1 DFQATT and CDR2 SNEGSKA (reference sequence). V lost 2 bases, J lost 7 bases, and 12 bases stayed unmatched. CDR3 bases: TGCAGTGCTAGATCTTCCCCTAGCGGGAGGCTTGGGACCCAGTACTTC. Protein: CSARSSPSGRLGTQYF.

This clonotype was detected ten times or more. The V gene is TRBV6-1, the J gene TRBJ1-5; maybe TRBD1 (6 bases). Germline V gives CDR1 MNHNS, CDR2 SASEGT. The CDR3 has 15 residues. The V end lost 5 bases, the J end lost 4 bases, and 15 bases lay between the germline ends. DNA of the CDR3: TGTGCCAGCAGTTCCTTACCTACAGGGAATCAGCCCCAGCATTTT. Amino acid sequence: CASSSLPTGNQPQHF.

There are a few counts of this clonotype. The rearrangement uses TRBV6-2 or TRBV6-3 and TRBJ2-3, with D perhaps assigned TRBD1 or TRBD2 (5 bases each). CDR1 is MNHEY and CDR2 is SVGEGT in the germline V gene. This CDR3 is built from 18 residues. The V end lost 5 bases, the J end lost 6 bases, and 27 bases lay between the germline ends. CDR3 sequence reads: CASSPAMRDLRRSDTQYF. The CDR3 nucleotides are TGTGCCAGCAGTCCGGCGATGAGGGACCTTAGACGGTCTGATACGCAGTATTTT.